The subject of this entry is one T cell receptor (beta chain). The source of the sample is a study of blood T cell repertoires in COVID-19. At the level of the study: Acute and convalescent COVID-19 samples came from the United States, Italy and Spain. Sample material is recorded as cDNA or gDNA derived from T cells, B-cell-depleted T cells, or PBMCs.

In the authors' workflow: Amplified reference gene primers provided the basis for estimating nucleated cell counts. The method was immunoSEQ multiplex PCR; TCRdb's version includes in-frame clones alone and lacks a portion of them. V and J calls and clone size are as listed in that table; D and trimming were resolved from the DNA. The table includes 25,000 to 35,000 clones, around 90% detected once. V was shortened by 5 bases and J by 14 bases, with 16 bases between the two germline ends. The CDR3 runs 13 residues. The sequence derives from a woman aged 40 to 50 with active or convalescent COVID-19. Material for sequencing was peripheral blood. This chain links TRBV12-3 or TRBV12-4 with TRBJ1-6; tentative D call: TRBD1 (5 bases). The CDR3 loop is CASSKKTGGTLHF. CDR3 coding DNA: TGTGCCAGCAGTAAAAAAACCGGGGGGACCCTCCACTTT.